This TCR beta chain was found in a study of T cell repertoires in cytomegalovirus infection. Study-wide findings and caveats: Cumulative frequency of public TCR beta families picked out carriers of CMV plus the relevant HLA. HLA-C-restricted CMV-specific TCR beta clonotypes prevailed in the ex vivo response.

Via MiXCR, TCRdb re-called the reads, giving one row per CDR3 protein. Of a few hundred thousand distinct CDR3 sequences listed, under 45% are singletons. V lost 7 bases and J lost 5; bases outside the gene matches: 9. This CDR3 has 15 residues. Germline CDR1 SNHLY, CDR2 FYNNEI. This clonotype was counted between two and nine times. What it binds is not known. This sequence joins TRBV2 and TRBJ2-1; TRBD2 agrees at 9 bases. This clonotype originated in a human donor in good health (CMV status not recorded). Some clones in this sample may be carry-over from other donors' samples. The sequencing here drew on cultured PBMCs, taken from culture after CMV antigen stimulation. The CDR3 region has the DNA TGTGCCAGCAAGAGAGGCCTAGCGGGGAACAATGAGCAGTTCTTC. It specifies CASKRGLAGNNEQFF.